This T cell receptor beta chain was identified during a study of neurological immune-mediated disorders. Whole-study findings and limits: The study found the most TCR clonal expansion in HTLV-1-associated myelopathy and the least in multiple sclerosis, below healthy controls.

Sample time point: longitudinal time-point 2. Healthy control samples came from blood bank volunteers in Maryland, USA. The ends lost 4 bases at V and 7 bases at J; junction bases unmatched: 7. The CDR3 is 13 residues long. Per the germline V gene, CDR1 is SQVTM and CDR2 is ANQGSEA. In this sample, this clonotype turned up many times. Its antigen is not identified. The authors made cDNA by 5'RACE with 10-nucleotide random UMIs. TCRdb recomputed calls from the 5' RACE reads with MiXCR, one row per CDR3 protein. The repertoire holds roughly 60,000 distinct CDR3 sequences, with roughly 9.7% as singletons. This sequence joins TRBV29-1 and TRBJ1-2; TRBD1 matches at 9 bases. The source is a young man in good health. The specimen was PBMCs. CDR3 sequence reads: CSVGTGAISGYTF. CDR3 DNA: TGCAGCGTTGGGACAGGGGCTATTAGTGGCTACACCTTC.